The sequence of this T cell receptor beta chain was determined in a study of T-cell memory formation after mild COVID-19. Turning to the study itself: Each donor largely had its own TCR clusters.

This clonotype has a count of ten or more. Its antigen remains unknown. Whole-study results and caveats: Cross-reactive memory seemingly joined, as some responding clones were found in pre-infection memory. A second wave of clones peaked on day 37, and their SARS-CoV-2 specificity went unconfirmed.

From the 5' RACE reads, TCRdb called clonotypes with MiXCR, one entry per CDR3 protein. The repertoire holds 530,000 or so distinct CDR3 sequences, with approximately 15% as singletons. The length of the CDR3 is 16 residues. Trimming took off 1 base at V and 1 base at J, with 14 bases between the two ends. The V gene's germline CDR1 is SEHNR and CDR2 FQNEAQ (reference sequence). The V gene is TRBV7-9, the J gene TRBJ2-7, with D possibly TRBD1 on 6 matching bases. Material for sequencing was PBMCs or a T cell subset sorted from them (not recorded which). This receptor was obtained from an adult woman who had mild COVID-19 (a few samples of this study predate the infection). Cell type and time point are not known. The CDR3 coding sequence is TGTGCCAGCAGCTTAGAGGGAGACAGGAGGTCCTACGAGCAGTACTTC. Translation gives CASSLEGDRRSYEQYF.